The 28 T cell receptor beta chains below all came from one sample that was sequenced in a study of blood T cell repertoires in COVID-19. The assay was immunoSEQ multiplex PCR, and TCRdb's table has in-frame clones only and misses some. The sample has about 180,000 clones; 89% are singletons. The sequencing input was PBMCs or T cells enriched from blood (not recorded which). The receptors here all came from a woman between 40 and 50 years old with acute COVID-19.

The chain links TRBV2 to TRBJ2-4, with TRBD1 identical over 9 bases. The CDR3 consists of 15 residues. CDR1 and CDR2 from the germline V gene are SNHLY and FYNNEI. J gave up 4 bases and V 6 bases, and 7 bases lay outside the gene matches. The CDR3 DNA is TGTGCCAGCAGGGGGGACAGGGCTTTGAAAAACATTCAGTACTTC. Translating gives CASRGDRALKNIQYF.

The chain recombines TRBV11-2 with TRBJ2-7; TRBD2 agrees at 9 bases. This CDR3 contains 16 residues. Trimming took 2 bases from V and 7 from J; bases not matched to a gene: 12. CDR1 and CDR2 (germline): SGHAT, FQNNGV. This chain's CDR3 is CASSLSLGTSQNEQYF. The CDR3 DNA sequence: TGTGCCAGCAGCTTATCCTTGGGGACTAGCCAGAATGAGCAGTACTTC.

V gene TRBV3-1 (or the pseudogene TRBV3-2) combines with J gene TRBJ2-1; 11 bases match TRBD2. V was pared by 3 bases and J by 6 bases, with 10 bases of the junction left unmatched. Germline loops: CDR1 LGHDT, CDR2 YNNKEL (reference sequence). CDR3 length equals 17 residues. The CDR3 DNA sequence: TGTGCCAGCAGCCAGGGACTAGCGGTGGGTGGGGCCAATGAGCAGTTCTTC. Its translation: CASSQGLAVGGANEQFF.

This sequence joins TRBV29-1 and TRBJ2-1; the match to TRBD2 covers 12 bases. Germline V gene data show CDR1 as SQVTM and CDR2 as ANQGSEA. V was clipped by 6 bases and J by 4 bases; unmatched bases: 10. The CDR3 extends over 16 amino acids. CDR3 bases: TGCAGCGTGGAGTTGTTTGGACTAGCGGGGTACAATGAGCAGTTCTTC. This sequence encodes CSVELFGLAGYNEQFF.

Here the CDR3 reads CASSLGTSGSYRDTQYF. DNA for the CDR3: TGCGCCAGCAGCTTGGGGACTAGCGGGAGTTATAGGGATACGCAGTATTTT. This rearrangement joins TRBV5-1 to TRBJ2-3, with 13 bases matching TRBD2. This CDR3 is 17 amino acids long. The V gene end was trimmed by 0 bases and the J gene end by 6 bases; junction bases not matched to a gene: 7. From germline, CDR1 is SGHRS and CDR2 YFSETQ.

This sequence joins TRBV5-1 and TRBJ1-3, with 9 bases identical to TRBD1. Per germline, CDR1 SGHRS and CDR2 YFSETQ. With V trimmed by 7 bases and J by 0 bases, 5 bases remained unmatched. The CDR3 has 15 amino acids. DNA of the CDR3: TGCGCCAGCCGACCGGGACAGGGCTCTGGAAACACCATATATTTT. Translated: CASRPGQGSGNTIYF.

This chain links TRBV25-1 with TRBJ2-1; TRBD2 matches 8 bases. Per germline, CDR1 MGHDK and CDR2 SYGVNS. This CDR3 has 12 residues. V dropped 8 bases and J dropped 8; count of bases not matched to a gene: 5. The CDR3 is CASGGTSDEQFF. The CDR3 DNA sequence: TGTGCCAGCGGCGGGACTAGTGATGAGCAGTTCTTC.

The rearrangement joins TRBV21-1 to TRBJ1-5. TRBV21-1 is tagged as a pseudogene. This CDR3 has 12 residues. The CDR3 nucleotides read TGTGCCAGCAGCTTCCGTCATCAGCCCCAGCATTTT. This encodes CASSFRHQPQHF.

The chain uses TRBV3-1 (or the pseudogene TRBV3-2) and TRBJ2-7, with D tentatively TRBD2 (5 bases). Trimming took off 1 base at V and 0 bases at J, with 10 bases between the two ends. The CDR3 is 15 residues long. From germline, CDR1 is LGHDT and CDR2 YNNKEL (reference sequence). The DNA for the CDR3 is TGTGCCAGCAGCCAAGGTAGCGACCCCTCCTACGAGCAGTACTTC. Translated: CASSQGSDPSYEQYF.

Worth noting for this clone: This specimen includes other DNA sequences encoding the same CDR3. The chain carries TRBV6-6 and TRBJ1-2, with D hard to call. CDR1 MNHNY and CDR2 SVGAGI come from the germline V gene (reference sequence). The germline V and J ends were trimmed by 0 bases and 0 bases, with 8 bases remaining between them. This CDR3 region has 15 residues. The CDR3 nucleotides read TGTGCCAGCAGTTACTCCGGTACAGCTAACTATGGCTACACCTTC. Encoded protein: CASSYSGTANYGYTF.

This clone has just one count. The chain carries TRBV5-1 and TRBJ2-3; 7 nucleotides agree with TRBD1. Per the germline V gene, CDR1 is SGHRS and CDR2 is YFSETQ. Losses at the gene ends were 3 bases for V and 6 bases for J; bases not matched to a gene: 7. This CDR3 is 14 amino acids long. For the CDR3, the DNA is TGCGCCAGCAGCTCGAACAGGGGCGCGGATACGCAGTATTTT. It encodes CASSSNRGADTQYF.

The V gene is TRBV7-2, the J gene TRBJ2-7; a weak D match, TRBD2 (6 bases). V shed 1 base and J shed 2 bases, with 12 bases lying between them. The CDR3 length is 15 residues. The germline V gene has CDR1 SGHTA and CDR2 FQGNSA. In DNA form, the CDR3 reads TGTGCCAGCAGCTTAGGGGTGGAGGGGACCTACGAGCAGTACTTC. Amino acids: CASSLGVEGTYEQYF.

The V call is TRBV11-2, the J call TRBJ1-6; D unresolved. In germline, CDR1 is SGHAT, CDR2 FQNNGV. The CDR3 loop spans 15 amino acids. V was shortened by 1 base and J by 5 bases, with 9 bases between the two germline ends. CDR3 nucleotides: TGTGCCAGCAGCTTAGGAACACAGCATAATTCACCCCTCCACTTT. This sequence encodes CASSLGTQHNSPLHF. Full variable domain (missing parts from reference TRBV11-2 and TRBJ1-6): EAGVAQSPRYKIIEKRQSVAFWCNPISGHATLYWYQQILGQGPKLLIQFQNNGVVDDSQLPKDRFSAERLKGVDSTLKIQPAKLEDSAVYLCASSLGTQHNSPLHFGNGTRLTVT.

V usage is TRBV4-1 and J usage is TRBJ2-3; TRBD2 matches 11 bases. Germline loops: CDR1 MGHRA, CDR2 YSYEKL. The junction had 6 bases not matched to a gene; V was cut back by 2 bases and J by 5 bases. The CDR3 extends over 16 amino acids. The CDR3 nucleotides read TGCGCCAGCAGCCAACTCACTAGCGGGAGTGGAGATACGCAGTATTTT. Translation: CASSQLTSGSGDTQYF.

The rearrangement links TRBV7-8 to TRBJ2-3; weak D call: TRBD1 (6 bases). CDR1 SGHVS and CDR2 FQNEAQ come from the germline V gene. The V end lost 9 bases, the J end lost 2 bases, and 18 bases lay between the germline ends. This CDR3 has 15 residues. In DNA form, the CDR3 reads TGTGCCAGTAAAAACTCCTGGGGACACACAGATACGCAGTATTTT. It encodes CASKNSWGHTDTQYF.

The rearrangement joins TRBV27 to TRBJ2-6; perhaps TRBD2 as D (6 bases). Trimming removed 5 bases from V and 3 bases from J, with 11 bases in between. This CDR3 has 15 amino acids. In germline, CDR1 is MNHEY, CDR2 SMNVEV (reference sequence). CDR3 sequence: CASSTASVGANVLTF. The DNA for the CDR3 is TGTGCCAGCAGTACCGCTAGCGTTGGGGCCAACGTCCTGACTTTC.

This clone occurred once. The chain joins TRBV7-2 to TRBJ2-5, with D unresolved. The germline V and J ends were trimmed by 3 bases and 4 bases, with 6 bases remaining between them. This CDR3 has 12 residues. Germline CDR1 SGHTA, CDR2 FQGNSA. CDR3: CASSFRAETQYF. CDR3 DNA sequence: TGTGCCAGCAGCTTCCGCGCAGAGACCCAGTACTTC. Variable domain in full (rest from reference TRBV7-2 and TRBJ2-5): GAGVSQSPSNKVTEKGKDVELRCDPISGHTALYWYRQSLGQGLEFLIYFQGNSAPDKSGLPSDRFSAERTGGSVSTLTIQRTQQEDSAVYLCASSFRAETQYFGPGTRLLVL.

The CDR3 is CASSAGGLNTEAFF. The DNA of the CDR3 is TGTGCCAGCAGCGCGGGCGGGCTGAACACTGAAGCTTTCTTT. The chain has TRBV7-9 and TRBJ1-1; D is unresolved. This CDR3 comprises 14 residues. Germline assignment: CDR1 SEHNR and CDR2 FQNEAQ (reference sequence). The V end lost 5 bases, the J end lost 0 bases, and 10 bases lay between the germline ends.

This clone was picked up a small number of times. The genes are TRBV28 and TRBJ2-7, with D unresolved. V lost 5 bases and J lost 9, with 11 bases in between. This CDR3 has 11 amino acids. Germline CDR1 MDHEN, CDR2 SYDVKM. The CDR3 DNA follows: TGTGCCAGCAGTGTCCGGGTCCCGCAGTACTTC. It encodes CASSVRVPQYF.

The CDR3 region is CASSDSPQGASNSPLHF. The CDR3 nucleotides read TGTGCCAGCAGTGACTCCCCTCAGGGCGCGTCTAATTCACCCCTCCACTTT. The rearrangement uses TRBV6-4 and TRBJ1-6; possibly TRBD1 for D (5 bases). CDR3 length: 17 amino acids. Germline V gene lookup returns CDR1 MRHNA and CDR2 SNTAGT. The ends were cut back, 0 bases at V and 6 bases at J, with 15 bases in the middle.

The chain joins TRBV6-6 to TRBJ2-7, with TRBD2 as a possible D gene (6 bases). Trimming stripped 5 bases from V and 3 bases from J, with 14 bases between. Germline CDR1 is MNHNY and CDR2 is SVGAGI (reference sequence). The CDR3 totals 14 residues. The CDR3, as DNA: TGTGCCAGCAGTCTAAGTGGAGGGGACTACGAGCAGTACTTC. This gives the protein CASSLSGGDYEQYF.

CDR3 sequence (DNA): TGTGCCAGCTCACCACCGAAAACCGGGGGCACCATATATTTT. It encodes CASSPPKTGGTIYF. The chain employs TRBV18 and TRBJ1-3, with D possibly matching TRBD1 (5 bases). This CDR3 is 14 amino acids long. CDR1 KGHSH and CDR2 LQKENI come from the germline V gene. Trimming took 0 bases from V and 9 from J, leaving 12 bases between them.

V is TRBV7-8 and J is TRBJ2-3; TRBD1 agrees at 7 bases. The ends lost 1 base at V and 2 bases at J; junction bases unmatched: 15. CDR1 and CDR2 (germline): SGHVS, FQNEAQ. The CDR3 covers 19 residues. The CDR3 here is CASSLGWRRLGQNTDTQYF. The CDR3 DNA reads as TGTGCCAGCAGCTTAGGGTGGCGTCGGTTGGGACAGAACACAGATACGCAGTATTTT.

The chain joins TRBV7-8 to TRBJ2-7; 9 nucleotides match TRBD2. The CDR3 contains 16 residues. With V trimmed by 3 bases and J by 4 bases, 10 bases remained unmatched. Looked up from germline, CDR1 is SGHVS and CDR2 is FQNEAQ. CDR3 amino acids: CASSLSTGAGGYEQYF. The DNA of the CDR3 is TGTGCCAGCAGCTTGAGTACAGGGGCGGGAGGGTACGAGCAGTACTTC.

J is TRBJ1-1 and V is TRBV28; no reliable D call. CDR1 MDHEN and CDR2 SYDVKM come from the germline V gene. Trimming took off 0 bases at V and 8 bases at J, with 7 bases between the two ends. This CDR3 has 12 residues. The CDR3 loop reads CASSLWGREAFF. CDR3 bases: TGTGCCAGCAGTTTATGGGGCAGGGAAGCTTTCTTT.

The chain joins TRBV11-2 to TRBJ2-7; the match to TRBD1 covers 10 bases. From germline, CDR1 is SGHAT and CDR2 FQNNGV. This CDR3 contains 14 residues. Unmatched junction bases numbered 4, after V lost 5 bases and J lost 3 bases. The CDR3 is CASSADRGIYEQYF. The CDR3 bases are TGTGCCAGCAGCGCGGACAGGGGGATCTACGAGCAGTACTTC.

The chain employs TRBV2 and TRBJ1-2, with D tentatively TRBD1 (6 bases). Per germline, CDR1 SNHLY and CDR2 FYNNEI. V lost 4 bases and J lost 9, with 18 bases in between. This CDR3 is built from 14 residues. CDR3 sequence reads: CASSGAGLQGSYTF. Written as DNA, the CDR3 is TGTGCCAGCAGTGGGGCCGGGCTACAGGGAAGCTACACCTTC.

CDR3 protein: CASSFSGGPYNEQFF. CDR3 bases: TGTGCCAGCAGTTTCAGCGGGGGCCCCTACAATGAGCAGTTCTTC. V usage is TRBV6-2 or TRBV6-3 and J usage is TRBJ2-1, with 8 bases fitting TRBD2. In germline, CDR1 is MNHEY, CDR2 SVGEGT. This CDR3 is built from 15 residues. J lost 2 bases, V lost 4 bases, and 4 bases had no gene match.